This entry features one T cell receptor (beta chain) sequence. No antigen is known for it. The source of the sample is a study of CD8 T cells in Susac syndrome. Whole-study findings and limits: Susac CD8+ cells expanded clonally the most in TEMRA cells and in active patients.

Reverse transcription of about 0.45 to 1 ug RNA was carried out with random hexamers. Amplification of TCR beta CDR3 was carried out by immunoSEQ multiplex PCR, which covered 54 Vbeta and 13 Jbeta segments. TCRdb redid the calling of the immunoSEQ multiplex PCR reads with MiXCR, one entry per CDR3 protein. The sample shows roughly 100,000 distinct CDR3 sequences, roughly 94% of them seen only once. Sequencing of TCR beta, carried out with a high-throughput approach, was applied to CD8+ and CD4+ T cells from the blood. TEMRA cells were FACS-enriched and CD8+ and CD4+ T cells negatively isolated. Sequenced input: CD8+ T cells from PBMCs. This receptor was identified in a human donor with Susac syndrome.

CDR3 DNA: TGCAGTGCTACCGGACAGGTGAACACTGAAGCTTTCTTT. This sequence encodes CSATGQVNTEAFF. V is TRBV20-1 and J is TRBJ1-1; 7 positions agree with TRBD1. After removal of 4 bases from V and 0 bases from J, the junction contained 2 bases not matched to a gene. The CDR3 covers 13 residues. CDR1 DFQATT and CDR2 SNEGSKA come from the germline V gene (reference sequence).